This TCR beta chain came from a study of monozygotic twins with inflammatory bowel disease (dated by TCRdb to about 2019). Study-level background: The complete study included about 28 monozygotic twin pairs: 19 IBD-discordant Danish pairs and nine German pairs, of which four were IBD-concordant and five were IBD-discordant. Within discordant pairs, disease-associated traits were sought mainly by comparing IBD patients with their genetically identical healthy co-twins. Each individual had, on average, about 151 000 unique TCRalpha sequences and 181 000 unique TCRbeta sequences available for analysis. The paper as a whole reports these results and caveats: Measured by the inverse Simpson index, TCRbeta repertoire diversity was lower in IBD patients than in their healthy co-twins. No difference in repertoire similarity was observed between concordant and discordant twins, possibly owing to limited statistical power. Different T cell subtypes could not be distinguished in the analysis. No single strong signal or clonotype linked to IBD turned up in the results, so the idea that one exists was not supported. IBD patients shared fewer clonotypes with other individuals than healthy twins did, most markedly in patients showing signs of disease activity. Because patients were on differing immunosuppressive treatments, the repertoires may have picked up extra background noise and inter-individual variability.

From the germline V gene (reference sequence), CDR1 is SEHNR and CDR2 is FQNEAQ. The CDR3 goes from the cysteine to the phenylalanine over 13 residues. Only the protein is available. The method was 5' RACE. Each TCR library was prepared from 3,000 to 4,500 ng of total RNA. For each sample, cDNA synthesis was carried out in eight separate reactions using SMARTScribe reverse transcriptase. During cDNA synthesis, unique molecular identifiers containing a 6-nucleotide sample barcode were introduced by template switching. TCRalpha and TCRbeta cDNA was amplified in two nested PCRs of around 15 and 9 cycles, and bead purification was carried out after each PCR. Before amplification, the cDNA was treated with uracil DNA-glycosylase and purified using the QIAquick PCR purification kit. In the second PCR, Illumina TruSeq-compatible adapters and sample-specific barcodes were added. Library quality and concentration were assessed using TapeStation and Qubit, and 4.5 to 5.5 ng of each library was pooled. Sequencing of pooled libraries was carried out on an Illumina HiSeq2500 single-index Rapid Run using 2 x 100 bp reads and custom sequencing primers. As for the original processing: MiGEC version 1.2.6 was used for UMI-based consensus assembly, which corrected PCR and sequencing errors. MiXCR version 2.1.1 handled V(D)J alignment, clonotype assembly and CDR3 extraction. To normalise gene usage, clonotype sharing and MAIT/NKT TCR abundance, the analysis used the top 1000, 10 000 and 20 000 clonotypes per sample. Diversity was computed as the inverse Simpson index with the vegan R package after downsampling to 27 000 UMIs. Paired Mann-Whitney U tests were applied to discordant twin pairs, with Benjamini-Hochberg correction for multiple testing. After the reads were reprocessed by TCRdb, one entry was made per CDR3 protein sequence, with no DNA. The V and J calls come from TCRdb's annotation, not from the publication. This sample's table carries approximately 160,000 distinct CDR3 sequences. The ten largest clonotypes hold more than 2.5% of the sample.

From each donor, an approximately 2.3 ml peripheral blood sample was collected into PAXgene tubes and kept at -80 degrees C. Total RNA was isolated from whole blood with the PAXgene blood miRNA kit on an automated QIAcube, without T cell sorting. Deep TCRalpha and TCRbeta repertoire profiling with unique molecular barcoding was performed on peripheral blood of monozygotic twin pairs concordant or discordant for inflammatory bowel disease. For every twin pair, smoking habits were documented, and each individual was categorised as a current, former or never smoker. On this clonotype itself: The antigen it binds to is not known.

Sequencing was carried out using blood. Recombination joined TRBV7-9 with TRBJ2-7; TCRdb designates TRBD2, a call that cannot be tested without DNA. This clonotype was sampled from a human donor with ulcerative colitis or Crohn's disease, or a healthy co-twin of an affected twin (not recorded which). The CDR3 region reads CATSGRGSYEQYF.